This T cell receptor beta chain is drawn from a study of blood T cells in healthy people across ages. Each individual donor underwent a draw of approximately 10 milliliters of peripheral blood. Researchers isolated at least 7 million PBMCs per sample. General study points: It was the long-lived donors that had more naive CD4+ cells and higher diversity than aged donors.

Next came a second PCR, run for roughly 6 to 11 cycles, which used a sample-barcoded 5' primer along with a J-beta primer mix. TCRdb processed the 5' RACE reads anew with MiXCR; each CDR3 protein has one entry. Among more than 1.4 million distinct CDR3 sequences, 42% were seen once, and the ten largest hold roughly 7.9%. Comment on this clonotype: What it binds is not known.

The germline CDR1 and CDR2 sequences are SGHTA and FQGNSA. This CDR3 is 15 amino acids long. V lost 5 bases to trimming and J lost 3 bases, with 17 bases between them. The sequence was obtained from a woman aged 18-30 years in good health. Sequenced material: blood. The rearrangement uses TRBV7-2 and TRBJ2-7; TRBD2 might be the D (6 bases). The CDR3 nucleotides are TGTGCCAGCAGCCCCCTTAGCGGTGGAAGCTACGAGCAGTACTTC. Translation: CASSPLSGGSYEQYF.